One sample yielded the 21 T cell receptor beta chains listed below, sequenced in a study of Tregs in tolerant kidney transplant recipients. This table comes from immunoSEQ multiplex PCR, and its TCRdb copy is limited to in-frame clones, with some not included. The table has about 69,000 clones, about 89% seen once. Source: CD4+ T cells from blood, taken before the transplant. These receptors originate from a human donor who received a combined kidney and bone marrow transplant.

The chain joins TRBV28 to TRBJ2-7; D possibly corresponds to TRBD1 (5 bases). Trimming removed 6 bases at V and 2 bases at J, with 14 bases between. CDR1 and CDR2 (germline): MDHEN, SYDVKM. The CDR3 has 14 residues. For the CDR3, the DNA is TGTGCCAGCAGCGCCCCCTCCAGGGCCTACGAGCAGTACTTC. Its protein product is CASSAPSRAYEQYF.

CDR3 sequence reads: CASRAPGQGVTGELFF. CDR3 nucleotides: TGTGCCAGCAGAGCCCCAGGACAGGGGGTCACCGGGGAGCTGTTTTTT. The rearrangement joins TRBV28 to TRBJ2-2, with 10 bases fitting TRBD1. The CDR3 loop spans 16 amino acids. In germline, CDR1 is MDHEN, CDR2 SYDVKM. V shed 6 bases and J 4 bases; nucleotides not matched to a gene: 8. The whole variable domain, filled in from reference TRBV28 and TRBJ2-2, reads DVKVTQSSRYLVKRTGEKVFLECVQDMDHENMFWYRQDPGLGLRLIYFSYDVKMKEKGDIPEGYSVSREKKERFSLILESASTNQTSMYLCASRAPGQGVTGELFFGEGSRLTVL.

This chain connects TRBV11-2 to TRBJ2-3; TRBD1 matches 9 bases. Per the germline V gene, CDR1 is SGHAT and CDR2 is FQNNGV. The trim removed 5 bases at V and 1 base at J, leaving 4 bases unmatched. The CDR3 totals 15 residues. The DNA for the CDR3 is TGTGCCAGCAGCCGCCGGGACAGGGGCACAGATACGCAGTATTTT. Translating gives CASSRRDRGTDTQYF.

The chain employs TRBV7-2 and TRBJ1-2; D uncertain. CDR1 and CDR2 from the germline V gene are SGHTA and FQGNSA. The ends were cut back, 3 bases at V and 4 bases at J, with 6 bases in the middle. The CDR3 totals 12 residues. CDR3 amino acids: CASSFVFYGYTF. The CDR3 DNA sequence: TGTGCCAGCAGCTTCGTGTTCTATGGCTACACCTTC. Full variable domain (outside the CDR3, taken from reference TRBV7-2 and TRBJ1-2): GAGVSQSPSNKVTEKGKDVELRCDPISGHTALYWYRQSLGQGLEFLIYFQGNSAPDKSGLPSDRFSAERTGGSVSTLTIQRTQQEDSAVYLCASSFVFYGYTFGSGTRLTVV.

The chain has TRBV13 and TRBJ2-3; D perhaps matches TRBD2 (5 bases). Germline assignment: CDR1 PRHDT and CDR2 FYEKMQ (reference sequence). The CDR3 is 15 amino acids. V lost 3 bases, J lost 1 base, and 11 bases lay in between. For the CDR3, the DNA is TGTGCCAGCAGCTTCCGGGATCGGGGCACAGATACGCAGTATTTT. Translated, it gives CASSFRDRGTDTQYF. Variable domain in full (rest from reference TRBV13 and TRBJ2-3): AAGVIQSPRHLIKEKRETATLKCYPIPRHDTVYWYQQGPGQDPQFLISFYEKMQSDKGSIPDRFSAQQFSDYHSELNMSSLELGDSALYFCASSFRDRGTDTQYFGPGTRLTVL.

The gene calls are TRBV5-1 and TRBJ1-4; D might be TRBD1 (5 bases). This CDR3 is built from 17 residues. Germline CDR1 SGHRS, CDR2 YFSETQ. The germline V and J ends were trimmed by 1 base and 0 bases, with 13 bases remaining between them. CDR3 sequence reads: CASSLTGDHATNEKLFF. The CDR3 DNA reads as TGCGCCAGCAGCTTGACAGGAGACCATGCAACTAATGAAAAACTGTTTTTT.

This clone turned up a few times. The gene calls are TRBV19 and TRBJ2-1; 7 bases are shared with TRBD2. The CDR3 has 15 residues. The trim removed 3 bases at V and 9 bases at J, leaving 11 bases unmatched. Germline lookup yields CDR1 LNHDA and CDR2 SQIVND (reference sequence). The CDR3 loop is CASSILASGGAEQFF. CDR3 coding DNA: TGTGCCAGTAGTATTTTGGCTAGCGGCGGGGCTGAGCAGTTCTTC.

The rearrangement links TRBV11-2 to TRBJ2-7, with D possibly being TRBD2 (6 bases). This CDR3 region has 15 residues. Trimming shortened V by 1 base and J by 3 bases, and 13 bases separated the two germline ends. The germline CDR1 and CDR2 sequences are SGHAT and FQNNGV. The CDR3 here is CASSLGISGLYEQYF. The CDR3, as DNA: TGTGCCAGCAGCTTAGGGATTAGCGGACTCTACGAGCAGTACTTC. The full variable domain, with the rest looked up from reference TRBV11-2 and TRBJ2-7, is EAGVAQSPRYKIIEKRQSVAFWCNPISGHATLYWYQQILGQGPKLLIQFQNNGVVDDSQLPKDRFSAERLKGVDSTLKIQPAKLEDSAVYLCASSLGISGLYEQYFGPGTRLTVT.

The rearrangement joins TRBV6-6 to TRBJ2-7, with TRBD2 as a possible D gene (6 bases). V gave up 5 bases and J gave up 7 bases, with 24 bases separating them. Germline CDR1 MNHNY, CDR2 SVGAGI (reference sequence). The CDR3 is 16 residues long. CDR3 nucleotide sequence: TGTGCCAGCAGTAACGACCAGGCGGGATCCTCAGGGGAGCAGTACTTC. It specifies CASSNDQAGSSGEQYF.

The chain combines TRBV5-1 with TRBJ2-1, with a possible D match to TRBD1 (5 bases). This CDR3 region has 12 residues. Germline V CDR1 and CDR2: SGHRS, YFSETQ. V dropped 4 bases and J dropped 9 bases, with 11 bases sitting between them. In DNA, the CDR3 is TGCGCCAGCAGCCCGAGGCAGGGTGAGCAGTTCTTC. Translation: CASSPRQGEQFF. Combining the CDR3 with reference TRBV5-1 and TRBJ2-1 gives the whole variable domain KAGVTQTPRYLIKTRGQQVTLSCSPISGHRSVSWYQQTPGQGLQFLFEYFSETQRNKGNFPGRFSGRQFSNSRSEMNVSTLELGDSALYLCASSPRQGEQFFGPGTRLTVL.

Here the CDR3 reads CASSLTDRAYNEQFF. The CDR3 nucleotides read TGTGCCAGCAGCCTTACGGACAGGGCCTACAATGAGCAGTTCTTC. The V gene is TRBV7-8, the J gene TRBJ2-1; 8 nucleotides line up with TRBD1. The CDR3 is 15 amino acids. In germline, CDR1 is SGHVS, CDR2 FQNEAQ. Trimming took 5 bases from V and 2 from J; bases not matched to a gene: 5.

This clone appeared a single time. The genes are TRBV4-1 and TRBJ1-2, with TRBD1 matching over 8 bases. The trim removed 1 base at V and 8 bases at J, leaving 9 bases unmatched. This CDR3 comprises 15 residues. The germline V gene encodes CDR1 MGHRA and CDR2 YSYEKL. CDR3 bases: TGCGCCAGCAGCCAAGTGTCCAGGGGGCATGGGGGCTACACCTTC. Residues: CASSQVSRGHGGYTF.

The chain carries TRBV4-3 and TRBJ2-5; possible D gene TRBD1, 5 bases. Trimming cost V 1 base and J 5 bases, with 14 bases left between them. The length of the CDR3 is 15 residues. The germline gives CDR1 LGHNA, CDR2 YSLEER. CDR3 coding DNA: TGCGCCAGCAGCCAAGGTTTGTTCTCAGGGGAGACCCAGTACTTC. Its translation is CASSQGLFSGETQYF.

The V call is TRBV25-1, the J call TRBJ2-6, with D perhaps TRBD1 (7 bases). The CDR3 extends over 16 amino acids. The germline V gene has CDR1 MGHDK and CDR2 SYGVNS. The V gene lost 3 bases and the J gene lost 4 bases, with 13 bases spanning the gap. The CDR3 reads CASSDRGTAGANVLTF. Here the CDR3 DNA reads TGTGCCAGCAGTGACAGGGGGACTGCCGGGGCCAACGTCCTGACTTTC.

V is TRBV11-3 and J is TRBJ2-7; D possibly corresponds to TRBD2 (6 bases). The CDR3 has 14 amino acids. CDR1 and CDR2 (germline): SGHNT, YENEEA. Between the trimmed V and J ends, which lost 1 base and 1 base, there was a span of 8 bases. CDR3: CASSLGGTSYEQYF. CDR3 nucleotide sequence: TGTGCCAGCAGCTTAGGTGGGACTTCCTACGAGCAGTACTTC.

About this clone itself: Other DNA sequences in this sample translate to the same CDR3. The rearrangement uses TRBV15 and TRBJ2-7; possibly TRBD2 for D (5 bases). Germline V gives CDR1 LNHNV, CDR2 YYDKDF (reference sequence). The length of the CDR3 is 13 residues. V dropped 1 base and J dropped 3 bases, with 7 bases sitting between them. The CDR3 DNA reads TGTGCCACCAGCAGAGGGAGCGGCTACGAGCAGTACTTC. Its protein product is CATSRGSGYEQYF.

J is TRBJ2-3 and V is TRBV27; 8 bases match TRBD2. Germline CDR1 MNHEY, CDR2 SMNVEV (reference sequence). V trimming: 4 bases; J trimming: 0 bases; junction bases outside the gene matches: 6. The CDR3 contains 16 residues. The CDR3 sequence is CASSSLAGGSTDTQYF. The DNA for the CDR3 is TGTGCCAGCAGTTCTTTGGCGGGAGGAAGCACAGATACGCAGTATTTT.

V gene TRBV7-2 combines with J gene TRBJ2-7; the match to TRBD1 covers 11 bases. Germline assignment: CDR1 SGHTA and CDR2 FQGNSA. This CDR3 has 16 amino acids. After removal of 11 bases from V and 2 bases from J, the junction contained 14 bases not matched to a gene. The CDR3 nucleotides are TGTGCCTCTAGGCTCATCGGGGGACAGGGGGCCTACGAGCAGTACTTC. The encoded protein is CASRLIGGQGAYEQYF.

The J gene is TRBJ1-4, the V gene TRBV2; 11 nucleotides align to TRBD1. Looked up from germline, CDR1 is SNHLY and CDR2 is FYNNEI. This CDR3 spans 16 amino acids. V was clipped by 1 base and J by 8 bases; unmatched bases: 6. CDR3 sequence (DNA): TGTGCCAGCAGTGAAGTCGGACAGGGGGCATGGGAAAAACTGTTTTTT. This translates into CASSEVGQGAWEKLFF.

The chain recombines TRBV7-6 with TRBJ2-7; the D is unclear. V lost 3 bases, J lost 6 bases, and 12 bases lay in between. Germline V gene data show CDR1 as SGHVS and CDR2 as FNYEAQ. The CDR3 extends over 13 amino acids. The CDR3, as DNA: TGTGCCAGCAGCTTCGACGGAGCGCGCGAGCAGTACTTC. Protein sequence: CASSFDGAREQYF.

V gene TRBV4-2 combines with J gene TRBJ2-1; TRBD2 matches at 8 bases. The CDR3 is 19 amino acids. From germline, CDR1 is LGHNA and CDR2 YNFKEQ. J gave up 8 bases and V 2 bases, and 20 bases lay outside the gene matches. The CDR3 nucleotides are TGTGCCAGCAGCCAAAAAGGGGGTCCAGGGGCGGGAGGAAAGGATGAGCAGTTCTTC. Translated, it gives CASSQKGGPGAGGKDEQFF.